This note documents a single T cell receptor (beta chain) sequence. V was pared by 0 bases and J by 7 bases, with 14 bases between. The CDR3 totals 15 residues. Germline assignment: CDR1 SGHRS and CDR2 YFSETQ. Profiled with immunoSEQ multiplex PCR; TCRdb holds only in-frame clones, not every one. Of approximately 75,000 clones in the sample, approximately 80% were seen once. This sample is part of a study of T cell clones after liver transplantation. Overall study: Without induction therapy, subjects received standard immunosuppression until 12-24 months post-transplant. Samples came pre-transplant, pre-randomization before withdrawal, and post-randomization after withdrawal ended.

Sample: CD4+ T cells from blood, taken 12 months after liver transplant. The chain has TRBV5-1 and TRBJ1-5, with D possibly being TRBD1 (5 bases). The clonotype comes from a human patient who received a liver transplant. Some T cells may be graft donor cells. The CDR3 DNA reads as TGCGCCAGCAGCTTGGAGGGGAACTCGGGGCAGCCCCAGCATTTT. It specifies CASSLEGNSGQPQHF.